The clone carrying this T cell receptor (beta chain) occurred once. As yet, its antigen is unknown. Sequenced by immunoSEQ multiplex PCR; TCRdb stores in-frame clones only, minus some. The sample holds 250,000 to 300,000 clones; approximately 86% are singletons and the top ten take about 1%. This record belongs to a study of cytomegalovirus exposure and HLA in healthy donors. Whole-study results and caveats: In vitro data verified three CMV-associated chains as specific for CMV antigens. The authors enumerated over 150 TCR beta chains as linked to cytomegalovirus. That first-cohort TCR clusters tended to co-occur in the roughly 130 validation repertoires was found in a later analysis.

Germline values: CDR1 KGHSH, CDR2 LQKENI. Unmatched junction bases numbered 6, after V lost 3 bases and J lost 4 bases. This CDR3 contains 15 residues. A 120-subject validation cohort, separate from the approximately 670-subject first cohort, supplied the donors. The clonotype comes from a woman between 18 and 30 years old in good health and CMV-seronegative. The rearrangement uses TRBV18 and TRBJ1-5; the match to TRBD1 covers 7 bases. The specimen sequenced was PBMCs. The CDR3 coding sequence is TGTGCCAGCTCACCCTCCGGGACAGCTAATCAGCCCCAGCATTTT. Encoded protein: CASSPSGTANQPQHF.